The 16 T cell receptor beta chains below all came from one sample that was sequenced in a study of metastatic and nonmetastatic thyroid tumors. MiXCR re-clonotyped the PCR reads for TCRdb. The sample holds under 95,000 clones, roughly 8.6% seen once. Until they underwent thyroid surgery, no patient had received any treatment. Sequencing was done on a sample of blood. The source is a female donor with papillary thyroid cancer or a benign thyroid nodule (not recorded which). Some clones in this sample may be carry-over from other donors' samples.

About this clone: This may arise from a read error, as a much more abundant clone is one base away. The chain joins TRBV13 to TRBJ2-3; 11 nucleotides match TRBD2. There are 19 residues in the CDR3. Per the germline V gene, CDR1 is PRHDT and CDR2 is FYEKMQ (reference sequence). CDR3 bases: TGTGCCAGCAGCAGTAGGCGATTAGCGGGGGGGCCTAGCACATATACGCAGTATTTT. It translates to CASSSRRLAGGPSTYTQYF.

The V call is TRBV7-2, the J call TRBJ1-1; TRBD1 might be the D (6 bases). The CDR3 sequence is 14 residues long. Germline CDR1 reads SGHTA; CDR2 reads FQGNSA. Trimming cost V 3 bases and J 2 bases, with 10 bases left between them. The CDR3 region has the DNA TGTGCCAGCAGCTTTATCGGGGGCAACACTGAAGCTTTCTTT. Translation gives CASSFIGGNTEAFF.

At least ten counts were recorded for this clone. The J gene is TRBJ2-1, the V gene TRBV27; tentatively, D is TRBD2 (6 bases). Looked up from germline, CDR1 is MNHEY and CDR2 is SMNVEV (reference sequence). CDR3 length equals 15 residues. V was cut by 5 bases and J by 3 bases, with 14 bases left in between. In nucleotides, the CDR3 is TGTGCCAGCAGTGGTATTAGCGGAGACTACAATGAGCAGTTCTTC. Its protein is CASSGISGDYNEQFF.

This clone was seen at least ten times. V and J are TRBV29-1 and TRBJ1-1; perhaps TRBD1 as D (5 bases). V was cut by 6 bases and J by 0 bases, with 14 bases left in between. The CDR3 runs to 14 residues. CDR1 is SQVTM, CDR2 ANQGSEA, per germline. For the CDR3, the DNA is TGCAGCGTAGACCTCGGGGGTTTGAACACTGAAGCTTTCTTT. As protein: CSVDLGGLNTEAFF.

This clone was counted ten times or more. The gene calls are TRBV6-1 and TRBJ1-2; D possibly corresponds to TRBD1 (5 bases). V lost 6 bases, J lost 4 bases, and 9 bases lay in between. This CDR3 contains 12 residues. Germline CDR1 and CDR2: MNHNS and SASEGT. The CDR3 region is CASSPRGYGYTF. The CDR3 nucleotides are TGTGCCAGCAGCCCGAGGGGCTATGGCTACACCTTC.

This clone came up many times. The chain uses TRBV4-1 and TRBJ1-1; D is perhaps TRBD1 (5 bases). Trimming stripped 0 bases from V and 6 bases from J, with 11 bases between. CDR1 is MGHRA and CDR2 is YSYEKL in the germline V gene. CDR3 length equals 14 residues. The CDR3 spells CASSQDEGAAEAFF. The DNA for the CDR3 is TGCGCCAGCAGCCAAGACGAAGGGGCCGCTGAAGCTTTCTTT.

This clone was seen many times. This chain uses TRBV7-9 with TRBJ2-2, with a weak D call TRBD1 (5 bases). The V end lost 1 base, the J end lost 11 bases, and 11 bases lay between the germline ends. The germline V gene encodes CDR1 SEHNR and CDR2 FQNEAQ (reference sequence). CDR3 size: 13 residues. CDR3 region: CASSLEQVGELFF. The CDR3 coding sequence is TGTGCCAGCAGCTTAGAACAGGTTGGCGAGCTGTTTTTT. Filled out from reference TRBV7-9 and TRBJ2-2, the complete variable domain reads DTGVSQNPRHKITKRGQNVTFRCDPISEHNRLYWYRQTLGQGPEFLTYFQNEAQLEKSRLLSDRFSAERPKGSFSTLEIQRTEQGDSAMYLCASSLEQVGELFFGEGSRLTVL.

Of note for this clone: A much bigger clone sits one base away, suggesting this may be a read error. This chain joins TRBV18 and TRBJ2-3; 8 bases fit TRBD1. CDR1 and CDR2 (germline): KGHSH, LQKENI. This CDR3 spans 16 amino acids. Here the CDR3 DNA reads TGTGCCTGCTCACCAAAGGCTCCAGGGGGCAAGGATACGCAGTATTTT. Translating gives CACSPKAPGGKDTQYF.

This clone was detected ten times or more. This chain connects TRBV7-9 to TRBJ1-6; D might be TRBD1 (5 bases). Looked up from germline, CDR1 is SEHNR and CDR2 is FQNEAQ (reference sequence). This CDR3 spans 15 amino acids. Trimming shortened V by 5 bases and J by 10 bases, and 18 bases separated the two germline ends. CDR3 loop: CASSGRGREDSPLHF. The CDR3 DNA follows: TGTGCCAGCAGCGGAAGGGGTCGGGAGGACTCACCCCTCCACTTT.

The chain has TRBV19 and TRBJ2-1, with 9 bases fitting TRBD1. This CDR3 is 15 amino acids long. Germline V gene lookup returns CDR1 LNHDA and CDR2 SQIVND (reference sequence). The V segment lost 4 bases and the J segment 8 bases; nucleotides outside the gene matches: 9. CDR3 sequence: CASSKSGTGPYEQFF. The CDR3 nucleotides are TGTGCCAGTAGTAAGTCCGGGACAGGGCCCTATGAGCAGTTCTTC.

Regarding this clone: This may come from a read error, since a much larger clone is one base off. V usage is TRBV6-1 and J usage is TRBJ2-1, with a tentative D call TRBD2 (5 bases). Per the germline V gene, CDR1 is MNHNS and CDR2 is SASEGT. V dropped 7 bases and J dropped 7 bases, with 23 bases sitting between them. This CDR3 has 16 residues. The CDR3 DNA reads as TGTGCCAGCATGTCGACTGGCGGGCGATTATCGAATGAGCAGTTCTTC. It is translated as CASMSTGGRLSNEQFF.

This clone has a count of ten or more. V gene TRBV5-4 combines with J gene TRBJ2-1, with D unresolved. Germline assignment: CDR1 SGHNT and CDR2 YYREEE (reference sequence). V was pared by 1 base and J by 2 bases, with 10 bases between. The CDR3 loop spans 15 amino acids. Written as DNA, the CDR3 is TGTGCCAGCAGCTTGTCCTTTCTGGCCTACAATGAGCAGTTCTTC. Protein: CASSLSFLAYNEQFF.

The chain joins TRBV6-1 to TRBJ1-2; D not resolved. Germline CDR1 MNHNS, CDR2 SASEGT. The V end was cut by 7 bases, the J end by 6 bases, with 21 bases between. The length of the CDR3 is 15 residues. The CDR3 loop reads CASTPGSPQSNGYTF. In DNA, the CDR3 is TGTGCCAGCACTCCGGGGTCACCACAAAGCAATGGCTACACCTTC.

The table lists this clone with many counts. The chain is built from TRBV5-6 and TRBJ2-2; no firm D call. This CDR3 has 15 amino acids. V was pared by 0 bases and J by 1 base, with 7 bases between. Per the germline V gene, CDR1 is SGHDT and CDR2 is YYEEEE. CDR3 DNA sequence: TGTGCCAGCAGCTTGGCGCCCGGGAACACCGGGGAGCTGTTTTTT. It yields the protein CASSLAPGNTGELFF.

The chain combines TRBV9 with TRBJ2-7; 10 nucleotides line up with TRBD1. Germline assignment: CDR1 SGDLS and CDR2 YYNGEE. V gave up 0 bases and J gave up 1 base; unmatched junction bases: 4. The CDR3 runs to 16 residues. CDR3 amino acids: CASSVGGQGSSYEQYF. The DNA for the CDR3 is TGTGCCAGCAGCGTAGGGGGACAGGGGTCTTCCTACGAGCAGTACTTC.

This clone was counted at least ten times. The J gene is TRBJ2-7, the V gene TRBV19, with D unclear. V lost 6 bases, J lost 0 bases, and 15 bases lay in between. This CDR3 contains 15 residues. Germline-derived CDR1 and CDR2 are LNHDA and SQIVND (reference sequence). CDR3 amino acids: CASSSRAATSYEQYF. CDR3 bases: TGTGCCAGTAGCTCCCGGGCGGCGACCTCCTACGAGCAGTACTTC. Drawing the rest from reference TRBV19 and TRBJ2-7, the complete variable domain is DGGITQSPKYLFRKEGQNVTLSCEQNLNHDAMYWYRQDPGQGLRLIYYSQIVNDFQKGDIAEGYSVSREKKESFPLTVTSAQKNPTAFYLCASSSRAATSYEQYFGPGTRLTVT.